The 5 T cell receptor beta chains below were found in one sample sequenced in a study of cytomegalovirus exposure and HLA in healthy donors. With 60 Vbeta and 13 Jbeta primers, the PCR was carried out. Some clones are missing from TCRdb's copy, which holds only in-frame ones; the method was immunoSEQ multiplex PCR. The data show more than 100,000 clones, around 80% seen once. Sequenced: PBMCs. These receptor sequences come from a man aged 45-65 years in good health and CMV-seronegative.

The V call is TRBV29-1, the J call TRBJ2-1; weak D call: TRBD2 (6 bases). CDR3 size: 9 residues. Germline loops: CDR1 SQVTM, CDR2 ANQGSEA. CDR3 DNA: TGCGCCGGAGGGGTTGAGCAGTTCTTC. Translating gives CAGGVEQFF.

The J gene is TRBJ1-1, the V gene TRBV2; TRBD1 matches at 7 bases. Trimming cost V 6 bases and J 1 base; bases outside gene matches: 2. Germline lookup yields CDR1 SNHLY and CDR2 FYNNEI. The length of the CDR3 is 13 residues. CDR3 amino acids: CASSRDRNTEAFF. For the CDR3, the DNA is TGTGCCAGCAGCCGGGACAGGAACACTGAAGCTTTCTTT.

The chain couples TRBV27 to TRBJ1-2; D might be TRBD1 (6 bases). The CDR3 sequence is 13 residues long. The V end was cut by 6 bases, the J end by 5 bases, with 13 bases between. Looked up from germline, CDR1 is MNHEY and CDR2 is SMNVEV (reference sequence). CDR3 protein: CASRSTGPYGYTF. The CDR3 DNA follows: TGTGCCAGCAGGTCGACAGGACCTTATGGCTACACCTTC.

The genes are TRBV5-4 and TRBJ2-1; D remains unclear. V shed 3 bases and J shed 5 bases, with 15 bases lying between them. CDR3 length equals 15 residues. Germline values: CDR1 SGHNT, CDR2 YYREEE (reference sequence). As DNA, the CDR3 is TGTGCCAGCAGCTCCGTTGGCAGATTAAACAATGAGCAGTTCTTC. Its translation is CASSSVGRLNNEQFF. Complete variable domain (other parts from reference TRBV5-4 and TRBJ2-1): ETGVTQSPTHLIKTRGQQVTLRCSSQSGHNTVSWYQQALGQGPQFIFQYYREEENGRGNFPPRFSGLQFPNYSSELNVNALELDDSALYLCASSSVGRLNNEQFFGPGTRLTVL.

To note about this clone: A read error may account for a junction end that differs from germline. The chain is built from TRBV27 and TRBJ1-2; weak D call: TRBD1 (5 bases). The length of the CDR3 is 8 residues. CDR1 and CDR2 (germline): MNHEY, SMNVEV (reference sequence). CDR3 nucleotides: TGTGCCAGCAGTTTCGGACACTTC. Encoded protein: CASSFGHF.